The TCR beta chain under discussion was sequenced for a study of beta chain features in type 1 diabetes. Study-level background: The patients were much like the healthy donors in age, gender and cell yields.

The entirety of the isolated RNA underwent reverse transcription, so expressed TCRB transcripts were sequenced. Assay: immunoSEQ multiplex PCR; the TCRdb copy retains only in-frame clones and omits some. Of roughly 140,000 clones detected, under 60% appear once; the ten largest clones hold around 0.42%. As to this clone: Its antigen is currently unknown.

Broader study findings: Among patients, naive, central memory and Treg TCRB repertoires appeared more similar than among healthy donors.

The CDR3 contains 13 residues. CDR1 is MNHEY, CDR2 SVGAGI, per germline. Deletions cut 6 bases from V and 1 base from J, with 9 bases between. The receptor comes from a man in his late teens or twenties in good health. Sequenced sample: Tregs from blood. This rearrangement joins TRBV6-5 to TRBJ1-1, with a weak D call TRBD1 (5 bases). CDR3 loop: CASRSDRNTEAFF. The CDR3 nucleotides read TGTGCCAGCAGATCCGACAGGAACACTGAAGCTTTCTTT.